Listed here are 26 T cell receptor beta chains from one sample, sequenced in a study of T cell clonality in common variable immunodeficiency. Using immunoSEQ multiplex PCR, the repertoire was profiled, and TCRdb retains in-frame clones only, with some absent. The record shows over 50,000 clones for this sample, with no singletons present. The source material was peripheral blood mononuclear cells. The source is a person aged 18 to 75 in good health.

Ten or more counts support this clone. From the germline J gene comes the end of the CDR3, since the read stops 3 residues before it. The chain has TRBV7-3 and TRBJ2-3; 7 bases agree with TRBD1. Germline CDR1 SGHTA, CDR2 FQGTGA. The CDR3 is made up of 14 amino acids. Trimming took 3 bases from V and 1 from J; bases not matched to a gene: 1. Partial CDR3 DNA: TGTGCCAGCAGCTTTGACAGGGGCACAGATACG. As protein: CASSFDRGTDT. The full CDR3 protein is CASSFDRGTDTQYF.

This clone was seen at least ten times. Sequencing ends 3 residues short of the CDR3 end; the germline J gene provides the rest. The gene calls are TRBV7-3 and TRBJ2-1; D gene uncertain. Germline assignment: CDR1 SGHTA and CDR2 FQGTGA. There are 12 residues in the CDR3. V lost 1 base and J lost 6, with 4 bases in between. Partial CDR3 DNA: TGTGCCAGCAGCTTAAACAGCAATGAG. Protein: CASSLNSNE. The whole CDR3 sequence is CASSLNSNEQFF.

There are many counts of this clone. The CDR3 goes on 3 residues after the read ends, and that part is filled in from the germline J gene. V gene TRBV5-1 combines with J gene TRBJ2-7; D may be TRBD2 (5 bases). The CDR3 contains 15 residues. Germline CDR1 is SGHRS and CDR2 is YFSETQ. With 4 bases removed from V and 2 bases from J, the gap between germline ends came to 16 bases. CDR3 DNA, as far as it was read: TGCGCCAGCAGCCCTGAGGGCCAGCCTCCCTACGAG. This translates into CASSPEGQPPYE. The entire CDR3 protein is CASSPEGQPPYEQYF. Using reference TRBV5-1 and TRBJ2-7 for the parts outside the CDR3, the full variable domain is KAGVTQTPRYLIKTRGQQVTLSCSPISGHRSVSWYQQTPGQGLQFLFEYFSETQRNKGNFPGRFSGRQFSNSRSEMNVSTLELGDSALYLCASSPEGQPPYEQYFGPGTRLTVT.

This clone has at least ten counts. The chain's CDR3 is CAWSVGQLFGNTIYF. The part of the CDR3 DNA that was read is TGTGCCTGGAGTGTGGGACAGCTCTTTGGAAACACC. V and J are TRBV30 and TRBJ1-3; the match to TRBD1 covers 7 bases. Read data end 3 residues before the CDR3 end; the end is taken from the germline J gene. CDR1 is GTSNPN and CDR2 is SVGIG in the germline V gene (reference sequence). CDR3 length: 15 residues. V lost 0 bases and J lost 3; bases outside the gene matches: 5.

This clone was seen ten or more times. The read comes to an end 3 residues before the CDR3 does, leaving the germline J gene to fill in the end. This sequence joins TRBV10-3 and TRBJ2-3; no clear D gene. With 6 bases removed from V and 1 base from J, the gap between germline ends came to 11 bases. CDR3 length: 14 amino acids. CDR1 and CDR2 (germline): ENHRY, SYGVKD. The DNA read from the CDR3 is TGTGCCATCAGAGCTCAACTGCGCACAGATACG. Protein product: CAIRAQLRTDT. The entire CDR3 protein is CAIRAQLRTDTQYF.

This clone showed up many times. Read sequence stops 3 residues before the CDR3 end, and the germline J gene provides the missing end. The chain uses TRBV4-1 and TRBJ1-2, with 7 bases identical to TRBD1. The CDR3 length is 17 residues. Trimming removed 1 base from V and 6 bases from J; junction bases left unmatched: 14. Looked up from germline, CDR1 is MGHRA and CDR2 is YSYEKL. CDR3 region: CASSQGQGGSEYDGYTF. The part of the CDR3 DNA that was read is TGCGCCAGCAGCCAAGGACAGGGAGGCTCTGAGTACGATGGC.

This clone was observed at least ten times. The read ends 3 residues before the CDR3 terminus; that terminus is restored from the germline J gene. The chain carries TRBV18 and TRBJ2-5; D is possibly TRBD2 (7 bases). This CDR3 is 15 amino acids long. Trimming took 3 bases from V and 7 from J, leaving 18 bases between them. Germline CDR1 is KGHSH and CDR2 is LQKENI. Partial CDR3 DNA: TGTGCCAGCTCACCCGCAGAGCGGGGACATGGGACC. Amino acids: CASSPAERGHGT. The whole CDR3 reads CASSPAERGHGTQYF.

This clone has a count of ten or more. Read sequence stops 3 residues before the CDR3 end, and the germline J gene provides the missing end. The V call is TRBV5-1, the J call TRBJ2-2; 9 bases are a match to TRBD1. The CDR3 loop spans 14 amino acids. The trim removed 4 bases at V and 6 bases at J, leaving 4 bases unmatched. The germline gives CDR1 SGHRS, CDR2 YFSETQ. CDR3 sequence: CASSPQGAAGELFF. CDR3 bases read: TGCGCCAGCAGCCCACAGGGGGCGGCCGGGGAG.

This clone was observed at least ten times. The read finishes 3 residues shy of the CDR3 end, and the germline J gene is used to complete it. This rearrangement joins TRBV20-1 to TRBJ2-5; weak D call: TRBD2 (6 bases). V was clipped by 3 bases and J by 1 base, with 9 bases between them. The CDR3 spans 13 residues. Looked up from germline, CDR1 is DFQATT and CDR2 is SNEGSKA (reference sequence). The chain's CDR3 is CSASSSVQETQYF. CDR3 bases read: TGCAGTGCTAGTTCTAGCGTCCAAGAGACC.

This clone appeared a few times. With the read ending 3 residues before the CDR3 end, the germline J gene is used to fill in that end. V is TRBV18 and J is TRBJ1-1; 9 nucleotides line up with TRBD1. Germline lookup yields CDR1 KGHSH and CDR2 LQKENI. This CDR3 has 15 amino acids. The sequenced part of the CDR3 DNA is TGTGCCAGCTCACCAACGGGACAGGGATCGGATACG. Translation: CASSPTGQGSDT. The CDR3 in full is CASSPTGQGSDTAFF.

This clone appeared many times. The CDR3 end is not reached by the read, which stops 3 residues before it; the germline J gene fills it in. The chain uses TRBV7-2 and TRBJ2-1; 11 nucleotides match TRBD2. Trimming at V came to 1 base and at J to 9 bases, leaving 5 bases not matched to a gene. This CDR3 comprises 15 residues. Germline values: CDR1 SGHTA, CDR2 FQGNSA. The covered CDR3 bases are TGTGCCAGCAGCTTAGTAGGGCTAGCGGGAGGTGAG. This translates into CASSLVGLAGGE. The whole CDR3 is CASSLVGLAGGEQFF.

This clone was found many times. The read falls 3 residues short of the CDR3 end, and the missing part is taken from the germline J gene. V usage is TRBV7-2 and J usage is TRBJ2-1; D ambiguous. The CDR3 runs to 15 residues. V was clipped by 0 bases and J by 8 bases, with 14 bases between them. Looked up from germline, CDR1 is SGHTA and CDR2 is FQGNSA. The covered CDR3 bases are TGTGCCAGCAGCTTAGCGCGTAGGGCCAGAGATGAG. Its translation is CASSLARRARDE. The entire CDR3 sequence reads CASSLARRARDEQFF. The variable domain in full, completed from reference TRBV7-2 and TRBJ2-1, reads GAGVSQSPSNKVTEKGKDVELRCDPISGHTALYWYRQSLGQGLEFLIYFQGNSAPDKSGLPSDRFSAERTGGSVSTLTIQRTQQEDSAVYLCASSLARRARDEQFFGPGTRLTVL.

By sample share, this clone is medium-sized (0.01 to 0.1%). The sequence runs out 3 residues before the end of the CDR3; the remainder is reconstructed from the germline J gene. The genes are TRBV6-1 and TRBJ2-4; possible D gene TRBD2, 5 bases. The CDR3 loop spans 11 amino acids. CDR1 and CDR2 from the germline V gene are MNHNS and SASEGT. CDR3: CASSERGSQYF. The sequenced part of the CDR3 DNA is TGTGCCAGCAGTGAAAGAGGGTCT.

This clone was detected ten times or more. The CDR3 reads CASSQGNNMNTEAFF. CDR3 bases read: TGTGCCAGCAGCCAAGGTAACAACATGAACACTGAA. V usage is TRBV14 and J usage is TRBJ1-1, with D unresolved. The missing CDR3 end, 3 residues past where the read stops, is filled in from the germline J gene. CDR1 and CDR2 from the germline V gene are SGHDN and FVKESK. This CDR3 is built from 15 residues. The V end lost 1 base, the J end lost 0 bases, and 9 bases lay between the germline ends.

Ten or more counts support this clone. With the read ending 3 residues before the CDR3 end, the germline J gene is used to fill in that end. The chain has TRBV13 and TRBJ2-1; TRBD2 matches 11 bases. The junction had 10 bases not matched to a gene; V was cut back by 6 bases and J by 9 bases. CDR3 length: 15 amino acids. Germline CDR1 and CDR2: PRHDT and FYEKMQ (reference sequence). The CDR3 spells CASREGLAGGFEQFF. The sequenced part of the CDR3 DNA is TGTGCCAGCAGGGAAGGCCTAGCGGGAGGTTTTGAG.

In regard to this clone: The CDR3 end falls 3 residues outside the read, so it is completed with the germline J gene. The chain uses TRBV5-1 and TRBJ2-7; 10 bases match TRBD1. Germline-derived CDR1 and CDR2 are SGHRS and YFSETQ. V shed 2 bases and J 2 bases; nucleotides not matched to a gene: 7. CDR3 length: 16 residues. CDR3 in amino acids: CASSFTGQGGAYEQYF. CDR3 DNA (partial): TGCGCCAGCAGCTTTACCGGACAGGGGGGGGCCTACGAG.

This clone was recorded many times. The CDR3 end falls 3 residues outside the read, so it is completed with the germline J gene. The V gene is TRBV19, the J gene TRBJ2-3, with TRBD2 matching over 10 bases. Germline CDR1 is LNHDA and CDR2 is SQIVND (reference sequence). This CDR3 is built from 14 residues. V lost 6 bases and J lost 3; bases outside the gene matches: 3. Partial CDR3 DNA: TGTGCCAGTAGGGGACTAGCGTTTACAGATACG. As protein: CASRGLAFTDT. The CDR3 in full is CASRGLAFTDTQYF. The whole variable domain, filled in from reference TRBV19 and TRBJ2-3, reads DGGITQSPKYLFRKEGQNVTLSCEQNLNHDAMYWYRQDPGQGLRLIYYSQIVNDFQKGDIAEGYSVSREKKESFPLTVTSAQKNPTAFYLCASRGLAFTDTQYFGPGTRLTVL.

This clone was observed many times. Read coverage stops 3 residues before the CDR3 terminus; the germline J gene supplies the remainder. The chain combines TRBV10-3 with TRBJ1-1; 10 nucleotides align to TRBD1. Germline CDR1 is ENHRY and CDR2 is SYGVKD. The CDR3 covers 15 residues. The trim removed 3 bases at V and 5 bases at J, leaving 6 bases unmatched. CDR3 region: CAISDGDRGLTEAFF. Partial CDR3 DNA: TGTGCCATCAGTGACGGGGACAGGGGCTTAACTGAA.

This clone has just a few counts. This CDR3 reads CASSLAAATGVKLFF. The covered CDR3 bases are TGTGCCAGCAGCTTAGCGGCTGCGACAGGGGTAAAA. The chain recombines TRBV7-8 with TRBJ1-4, with 8 positions matching TRBD1. The observed sequence ends 3 residues before the CDR3 terminus, with the missing tail filled in from the germline J gene. The germline gives CDR1 SGHVS, CDR2 FQNEAQ. There are 15 residues in the CDR3. V trimming: 0 bases; J trimming: 10 bases; junction bases outside the gene matches: 7.

This clone was observed a few times. Read data end 3 residues before the CDR3 end; the end is taken from the germline J gene. The J gene is TRBJ2-7, the V gene TRBV4-2; D not certain. Germline V CDR1 and CDR2: LGHNA, YNFKEQ. The germline V and J ends were trimmed by 4 bases and 4 bases, with 11 bases remaining between them. The CDR3 covers 13 residues. The chain's CDR3 is CASSRATFYEQYF. The CDR3 DNA, read in part, is TGTGCCAGCAGCCGGGCAACCTTTTACGAG.

For this clone: Coverage ceases 3 residues before the CDR3 finishes, and the germline J gene fills in the end. This chain joins TRBV30 and TRBJ1-2, with unresolved D. Looked up from germline, CDR1 is GTSNPN and CDR2 is SVGIG (reference sequence). The CDR3 runs to 11 residues. CDR3 in amino acids: CARGFYNDYTF. The sequenced part of the CDR3 DNA is TGTGCCCGAGGGTTCTACAATGAC.

By proportion, this clone is medium-sized. The CDR3 end lies 3 residues beyond the end of the read and is filled in from the germline J gene. The rearrangement uses TRBV5-1 and TRBJ2-7, with D perhaps matching TRBD2 (7 bases). Germline V lookup: CDR1 SGHRS, CDR2 YFSETQ. This CDR3 contains 16 residues. Trimming left V 0 bases short and J 0 bases short, with 13 bases between. CDR3 bases read: TGCGCCAGCAGCTTGGCGGGCGGGGGCGTCTCCTACGAG. Encoded protein: CASSLAGGGVSYE. The whole CDR3 protein is CASSLAGGGVSYEQYF. The whole variable domain, remainder taken from reference TRBV5-1 and TRBJ2-7, is KAGVTQTPRYLIKTRGQQVTLSCSPISGHRSVSWYQQTPGQGLQFLFEYFSETQRNKGNFPGRFSGRQFSNSRSEMNVSTLELGDSALYLCASSLAGGGVSYEQYFGPGTRLTVT.

This clone was recorded at least ten times. With the read ending 3 residues before the CDR3 end, the germline J gene is used to fill in that end. The rearrangement links TRBV6-1 to TRBJ2-7, with a tentative D call TRBD2 (5 bases). V was clipped by 3 bases and J by 2 bases, with 17 bases between them. This CDR3 comprises 16 residues. Germline loops: CDR1 MNHNS, CDR2 SASEGT. The sequenced CDR3 bases are TGTGCCAGCAGTGATCTCCGGGGTGGCGCCCCCTACGAG. Residues: CASSDLRGGAPYE. The complete CDR3 sequence is CASSDLRGGAPYEQYF.

Turning to this clone: The read ends 3 residues early relative to the CDR3; the germline J gene fills the gap. The chain carries TRBV19 and TRBJ1-6; tentative D call: TRBD1 (5 bases). Germline V gives CDR1 LNHDA, CDR2 SQIVND (reference sequence). The germline V and J ends were trimmed by 8 bases and 12 bases, with 14 bases remaining between them. The CDR3 contains 12 residues. The DNA read from the CDR3 is TGTGCCAGTGGGGACTTTGGGGGACCC. It yields the protein CASGDFGGP. The full CDR3 sequence reads CASGDFGGPLHF.

Ten or more counts support this clone. The observed sequence ends 3 residues before the CDR3 terminus, with the missing tail filled in from the germline J gene. The chain carries TRBV7-9 and TRBJ2-5; the match to TRBD2 covers 7 bases. After removal of 2 bases from V and 4 bases from J, the junction contained 7 bases not matched to a gene. This CDR3 is 15 amino acids long. CDR1 and CDR2 from the germline V gene are SEHNR and FQNEAQ (reference sequence). CDR3 bases read: TGTGCCAGCAGCTTAATGGCTAGCGGTCGAGAGACC. This translates into CASSLMASGRET. The full CDR3 protein reads CASSLMASGRETQYF.

The table lists this clone with many counts. The missing CDR3 end, 3 residues past where the read stops, is filled in from the germline J gene. The J gene is TRBJ2-7, the V gene TRBV6-1; possibly TRBD1 for D (5 bases). Germline CDR1 MNHNS, CDR2 SASEGT. Trimming took 2 bases from V and 6 from J, leaving 8 bases between them. The CDR3 consists of 12 residues. This CDR3 is CASSESRVEQYF. The sequenced part of the CDR3 DNA is TGTGCCAGCAGTGAAAGCAGGGTCGAG.